The present TCR beta chain was sequenced within a study of shared T cell receptors in the human thymus. This clone appeared a single time. The table came from immunoSEQ multiplex PCR; TCRdb's copy has only in-frame clones and leaves some out. This table has about 660,000 clones, over 75% appearing once. CDR1 MDHEN and CDR2 SYDVKM come from the germline V gene. The germline V and J ends were trimmed by 7 bases and 1 base, with 20 bases remaining between them. The CDR3 is 16 residues long. These same data were also listed under a study on human thymus T cells. That work adds: Corrective surgery for congenital heart defects was being performed on the healthy Finnish infants who served as donors. Obtained as resections during corrective heart surgery, the thymus tissue was then studied.

The gene calls are TRBV28 and TRBJ2-7; D might be TRBD2 (6 bases). This receptor was identified in a boy in the first two years of life with a congenital heart defect. What was sequenced was thymocytes. The CDR3 here is CASTPQGVAASYEQYF. The CDR3 DNA reads as TGTGCCAGCACCCCCCAGGGAGTAGCGGCATCCTACGAGCAGTACTTC.